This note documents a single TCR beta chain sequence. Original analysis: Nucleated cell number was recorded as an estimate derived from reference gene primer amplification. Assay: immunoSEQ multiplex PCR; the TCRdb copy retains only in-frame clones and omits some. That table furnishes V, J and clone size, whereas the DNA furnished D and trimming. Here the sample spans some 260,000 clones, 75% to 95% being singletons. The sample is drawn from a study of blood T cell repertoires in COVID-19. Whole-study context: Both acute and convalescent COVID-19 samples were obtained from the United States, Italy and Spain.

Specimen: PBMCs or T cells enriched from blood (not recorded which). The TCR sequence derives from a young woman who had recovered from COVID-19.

The DNA of the CDR3 is TGTGCCAGCTTCGGTTGGACAGGGGGCGAAGTATACTATGGCTACACCTTC. As protein: CASFGWTGGEVYYGYTF. The chain recombines TRBV7-9 with TRBJ1-2; 11 bases line up with TRBD1. J gave up 3 bases and V 8 bases, and 14 bases lay outside the gene matches. CDR3 length: 17 residues. Germline lookup yields CDR1 SEHNR and CDR2 FQNEAQ (reference sequence).